One and the same sample provided the 22 T cell receptor beta chains below, sequenced in a study of blood T cell repertoires in COVID-19 (dated by TCRdb to 2020 to 2022). The library was obtained by the immunoSEQ multiplex PCR assay. The source is immuneACCESS, and TCRdb retained only in-frame sequences with V and J called. Part of the clones is not carried over; for the studies checked, unresolved V genes explain less than half of this, and the remainder is unexplained. The sample has approximately 150,000 clones on record, about 88% of them singletons. The biggest ten clones account for roughly 2% of the sample. Sequenced sample: peripheral blood. The receptors derive from a man aged 45-65 years who had recovered from COVID-19.

This chain uses TRBV5-6 with TRBJ1-2, with 8 nucleotides matching TRBD1. The CDR3 totals 15 residues. Germline trimming cut 7 bases from V and 6 bases from J; bases unmatched to any gene: 14. Per germline, CDR1 SGHDT and CDR2 YYEEEE. As DNA, the CDR3 is TGTGCCAGCTCGGACAGGGTAATGAGTAAAGATGGCTACACCTTC. Translating gives CASSDRVMSKDGYTF.

This clone has more than one count but fewer than ten. The V gene is TRBV6-2 or TRBV6-3, the J gene TRBJ2-2; 10 positions agree with TRBD2. Per germline, CDR1 MNHEY and CDR2 SVGEGT. V shed 2 bases, J shed 2 bases, and the junction held 5 bases outside the gene matches. CDR3 length: 17 amino acids. This chain's CDR3 is CASSYPSGGLNTGELFF. The CDR3, as DNA: TGTGCCAGCAGTTACCCTAGCGGGGGACTAAACACCGGGGAGCTGTTTTTT.

This clone is a singleton in its sample. V gene TRBV6-5 combines with J gene TRBJ2-5; TRBD1 aligns across 8 bases. The CDR3 has 15 residues. J was trimmed by 2 bases and V by 2 bases; bases with no gene match: 4. Per the germline V gene, CDR1 is MNHEY and CDR2 is SVGAGI. The CDR3 loop is CASSYGGTGQETQYF. DNA of the CDR3: TGTGCCAGCAGTTACGGGGGGACAGGTCAAGAGACCCAGTACTTC.

This clone was picked up one time. The chain uses TRBV10-1 and TRBJ2-3, with D perhaps TRBD2 (5 bases). Trimming took 8 bases from V and 0 from J, leaving 6 bases between them. The CDR3 is 12 amino acids. The germline V gene encodes CDR1 WNHNN and CDR2 SYGVQD (reference sequence). The CDR3 DNA sequence: TGCGCCAGCGGACTTAGCACAGATACGCAGTATTTT. This gives the protein CASGLSTDTQYF.

The V and J genes are TRBV7-9 and TRBJ2-1; TRBD1 agrees at 9 bases. The CDR3 loop spans 15 amino acids. CDR1 is SEHNR, CDR2 FQNEAQ, per germline (reference sequence). With V trimmed by 4 bases and J by 8 bases, 9 bases remained unmatched. CDR3 coding DNA: TGTGCCAGCAGCTCCAGGACAGGGGTGGCGGATGAGCAGTTCTTC. Translated, it gives CASSSRTGVADEQFF.

The V gene is TRBV5-1, the J gene TRBJ2-7, with 8 bases that match TRBD2. The junction had 6 bases not matched to a gene; V was cut back by 1 base and J by 6 bases. Germline values: CDR1 SGHRS, CDR2 YFSETQ. CDR3 size: 14 residues. Written as DNA, the CDR3 is TGCGCCAGCAGCTTGAGTCTAGCGGGTCCCGAGCAGTACTTC. Its translation is CASSLSLAGPEQYF.

Points on this clone: Additional DNA sequences in this sample encode the identical CDR3. This rearrangement joins TRBV5-1 to TRBJ2-5, with D unresolved. V lost 0 bases to trimming and J lost 2 bases, with 8 bases between them. This CDR3 is built from 14 residues. CDR1 SGHRS and CDR2 YFSETQ come from the germline V gene. CDR3 loop: CASSLVGGQETQYF. The CDR3 DNA reads TGCGCCAGCAGCTTGGTCGGCGGTCAAGAGACCCAGTACTTC. The variable domain in full, completed from reference TRBV5-1 and TRBJ2-5, reads KAGVTQTPRYLIKTRGQQVTLSCSPISGHRSVSWYQQTPGQGLQFLFEYFSETQRNKGNFPGRFSGRQFSNSRSEMNVSTLELGDSALYLCASSLVGGQETQYFGPGTRLLVL.

The V gene is TRBV5-1, the J gene TRBJ1-2, with D tentatively TRBD1 (5 bases). V lost 0 bases to trimming and J lost 5 bases, with 11 bases between them. Germline V gene data show CDR1 as SGHRS and CDR2 as YFSETQ. The CDR3 runs to 14 residues. As DNA, the CDR3 is TGCGCCAGCAGCTTGGATGCCTCAGGGTATGGCTACACCTTC. Translation: CASSLDASGYGYTF.

V is TRBV4-2 and J is TRBJ2-2, with 12 bases matching TRBD1. The CDR3 contains 19 residues. Germline loops: CDR1 LGHNA, CDR2 YNFKEQ. V lost 3 bases to trimming and J lost 3 bases; unmatched junction nucleotides: 11. CDR3 nucleotides: TGTGCCAGCAGCCACGGGACAGGGGGCCTGAAATTAGACACCGGGGAGCTGTTTTTT. Its protein product is CASSHGTGGLKLDTGELFF.

The gene calls are TRBV11-1 and TRBJ1-1, with 8 nucleotides matching TRBD1. The CDR3 length is 14 residues. CDR1 SGHAT and CDR2 FQDESV come from the germline V gene (reference sequence). V lost 4 bases, J lost 10 bases, and 11 bases stayed unmatched. This CDR3 is CASSSGQAPLGAFF. In DNA, the CDR3 is TGTGCCAGCAGCTCGGGACAGGCGCCTTTAGGAGCTTTCTTT.

The chain links TRBV4-3 to TRBJ1-4, with 12 bases identical to TRBD1. Germline V gene sequence: CDR1 LGHNA, CDR2 YSLEER. V lost 4 bases and J lost 9; bases outside the gene matches: 12. The CDR3 sequence is 17 residues long. DNA of the CDR3: TGCGCCAGCAGCCCAACCTCCGGGACAGGGGGCGCGAAAAAACTGTTTTTT. Its translation is CASSPTSGTGGAKKLFF.

This sequence joins TRBV6-5 and TRBJ1-1; tentatively, D is TRBD1 (5 bases). With 0 bases removed from V and 5 bases from J, the gap between germline ends came to 13 bases. CDR1 MNHEY and CDR2 SVGAGI come from the germline V gene. This CDR3 spans 15 amino acids. The CDR3 nucleotides are TGTGCCAGCAGTTACTCCGGGGGGTTCCCGACTGAAGCTTTCTTT. Its translation is CASSYSGGFPTEAFF.

V usage is TRBV29-1 and J usage is TRBJ1-4; TRBD1 aligns across 10 bases. Per the germline V gene, CDR1 is SQVTM and CDR2 is ANQGSEA. The CDR3 sequence is 16 residues long. After removal of 6 bases from V and 3 bases from J, the junction contained 10 bases not matched to a gene. In DNA form, the CDR3 reads TGCAGCGTGTTTGCGGGACAGGGGATGGCTAATGAAAAACTGTTTTTT. This sequence encodes CSVFAGQGMANEKLFF.

The chain carries TRBV5-1 and TRBJ2-1; 9 positions match TRBD2. This CDR3 is built from 16 residues. The germline CDR1 and CDR2 sequences are SGHRS and YFSETQ. Trimming cost V 0 bases and J 8 bases; bases outside gene matches: 9. The CDR3 protein is CASSLDYGGGADEQFF. CDR3 sequence (DNA): TGCGCCAGCAGCTTGGACTATGGCGGGGGGGCTGATGAGCAGTTCTTC.

The CDR3 DNA reads as TGTGCCAGCAGCCAAAGGGGGACAGGGGGCTATGAGCAGTACTTC. Amino acid sequence: CASSQRGTGGYEQYF. The V call is TRBV3-1 (or the pseudogene TRBV3-2), the J call TRBJ2-7; 12 positions match TRBD1. The V gene end was trimmed by 2 bases and the J gene end by 7 bases; junction bases not matched to a gene: 6. This CDR3 contains 15 residues. In germline, CDR1 is LGHDT, CDR2 YNNKEL (reference sequence).

This chain uses TRBV5-4 with TRBJ1-4, with 7 nucleotides matching TRBD1. The CDR3 has 14 amino acids. Germline V CDR1 and CDR2: SGHNT, YYREEE (reference sequence). The ends lost 4 bases at V and 4 bases at J; junction bases unmatched: 4. CDR3 sequence (DNA): TGTGCCAGCAGCCGGGGACAGATTAATGAAAAACTGTTTTTT. Amino acid sequence: CASSRGQINEKLFF. Combining the CDR3 with reference TRBV5-4 and TRBJ1-4 gives the whole variable domain ETGVTQSPTHLIKTRGQQVTLRCSSQSGHNTVSWYQQALGQGPQFIFQYYREEENGRGNFPPRFSGLQFPNYSSELNVNALELDDSALYLCASSRGQINEKLFFGSGTQLSVL.

The chain has TRBV19 and TRBJ1-1, with D tentatively TRBD1 (6 bases). Trimming removed 6 bases from V and 0 bases from J, with 14 bases in between. Germline-derived CDR1 and CDR2 are LNHDA and SQIVND (reference sequence). The CDR3 contains 15 residues. The CDR3 nucleotides are TGTGCCAGTAGGACGGGGGGGCAGCTGAACACTGAAGCTTTCTTT. This codes for CASRTGGQLNTEAFF.

The chain uses TRBV10-2 and TRBJ2-7, with 7 bases fitting TRBD2. The CDR3 loop spans 14 amino acids. The germline V gene encodes CDR1 WSHSY and CDR2 SAAADI. J gave up 3 bases and V 3 bases, and 5 bases lay outside the gene matches. The CDR3 coding sequence is TGCGCCAGCAGTGAACGGGGAGGGCACTACGAGCAGTACTTC. The encoded protein is CASSERGGHYEQYF.

V usage is TRBV5-8 and J usage is TRBJ2-5; no firm D call. The V end was cut by 0 bases, the J end by 1 base, with 7 bases between. CDR3 length equals 14 residues. Germline CDR1 is SGHTS and CDR2 is YDEGEE. The CDR3 DNA sequence: TGTGCCAGCAGCTTGGGCCAGCGCCAAGAGACCCAGTACTTC. Translation: CASSLGQRQETQYF.

The chain links TRBV5-1 to TRBJ1-1; tentative D call: TRBD1 (6 bases). CDR1 and CDR2 from the germline V gene are SGHRS and YFSETQ. The CDR3 is made up of 16 amino acids. Trimming shortened V by 4 bases and J by 2 bases, and 18 bases separated the two germline ends. CDR3 in amino acids: CASSPNKGEDNTEAFF. The CDR3 bases are TGCGCCAGCAGCCCGAACAAGGGGGAAGACAACACTGAAGCTTTCTTT.

This sequence joins TRBV27 and TRBJ1-6; no reliable D call. The CDR3 runs 13 residues. V lost 7 bases and J lost 12, with 16 bases in between. Looked up from germline, CDR1 is MNHEY and CDR2 is SMNVEV (reference sequence). CDR3 in DNA: TGTGCCAGCACCTCCGCTCGTCCGGGACCCCTCCACTTT. It codes for CASTSARPGPLHF.

The rearrangement links TRBV3-1 (or the pseudogene TRBV3-2) to TRBJ2-7, with a weak D call TRBD2 (6 bases). The CDR3 covers 16 residues. From germline, CDR1 is LGHDT and CDR2 YNNKEL (reference sequence). V lost 0 bases, J lost 1 base, and 13 bases lay in between. The CDR3 protein is CASSQEPSAHSYEQYF. The CDR3 nucleotides are TGTGCCAGCAGCCAAGAACCTAGCGCCCATTCCTACGAGCAGTACTTC.